This is a list of T cell receptor beta chains from one sample in a study of Graves' ophthalmopathy and Graves' hyperthyroidism. TCRdb recomputed calls from the multiplex PCR reads with MiXCR, one row per CDR3 protein. This sample has hundreds of thousands of distinct CDR3 sequences; 40% to 50% occur once, and the top ten carry about half. The sequencing sample was made of peripheral blood. These receptor sequences come from an adult man with Graves' ophthalmopathy. Both conserved end residues are part of each CDR3. A D gene is named only where the DNA matches it firmly. Rows give clone size only sometimes, using once, few, many, or a class for an expanded clone.

TRBV7-2	TRBD1	TRBJ2-5	few	TGTGCCAGCAGCTTATTTCGGACAGGGGGGAAAGAGACCCAGTACTTC	CASSLFRTGGKETQYF
TRBV4-1	NA	TRBJ1-2	NA	TGCGCCAGCAGCCAAGGGGACATATATGGCTACACCTTC	CASSQGDIYGYTF
TRBV20-1	TRBD2	TRBJ2-7	NA	TGCAGTGCTAGGGGACTAGACCAGACCTACGAGCAGTACTTC	CSARGLDQTYEQYF
TRBV11-2	NA	TRBJ1-6	NA	TGTGCCAGCAGCTACCCGAAGGACAGTTCGGAGGGAGTATCGAATTCACCCCTCCACTTT	CASSYPKDSSEGVSNSPLHF
TRBV7-9	TRBD2	TRBJ2-7	NA	TGTGCCAGCAGCCCGTCGACTAGCGGGGGCGGCGAGCAGTACTTC	CASSPSTSGGGEQYF
TRBV11-1	NA	TRBJ2-1	NA	TGTGCCAGCAGCTTAGGACTCGGTGAGCAGTTCTTC	CASSLGLGEQFF
TRBV20-1	TRBD1	TRBJ1-2	NA	TGCAGTGCTAGGATCCGTTCGGGGACAGGGCTCGAGGGCTACACCTTC	CSARIRSGTGLEGYTF
TRBV10-3	NA	TRBJ1-2	many	TGTGCCATCAGTGAGTCGGAATCCGCCAGGGGAGATGGCTACACCTTC	CAISESESARGDGYTF
TRBV7-2	TRBD1	TRBJ1-6	NA	TGTGCCAGCAGCTTAGCCCAGGGGGCGATAAATTCACCCCTCCACTTT	CASSLAQGAINSPLHF
TRBV9	NA	TRBJ1-2	NA	TGTGCCAGCAGCCAACCCGGCAGGGGTAACTATGGCTACACCTTC	CASSQPGRGNYGYTF
TRBV14	TRBD1	TRBJ2-5	few	TGTGCCAGCAGCTACAGACAGGGGGGAGAGACCCAGTACTTC	CASSYRQGGETQYF
TRBV20-1	TRBD2	TRBJ2-5	few	TGCAGTGCTAGTGGTAGCGGGGGCCAAGAGACCCAGTACTTC	CSASGSGGQETQYF
TRBV5-1	NA	TRBJ2-7	NA	TGCGCCAGCAGCTCCGGGACTCGGACCGTCGAGCAGTACTTC	CASSSGTRTVEQYF
TRBV2	NA	TRBJ1-2	few	TGTGCCAGCGGGGGACAACAATTCTATGGCTACACCTTC	CASGGQQFYGYTF
TRBV29-1	TRBD1	TRBJ1-2	NA	TGCAGCGTCGGGACAGGGGGGGGCTACACCTTC	CSVGTGGGYTF
TRBV3-1	NA	TRBJ2-5	NA	TGTGCCAGCAGCCAGCAACTGACAGTCCAAGAGACCCAGTACTTC	CASSQQLTVQETQYF
TRBV12-3/TRBV12-4	NA	TRBJ1-4	NA	TGTGCCAGCAGTTCCGCAGGGATGAATGAAAAACTGTTTTTT	CASSSAGMNEKLFF
TRBV19	NA	TRBJ1-5	NA	TGTGCCAGTAGCGACAGTTTTTATAGCAATCAGCCCCAGCATTTT	CASSDSFYSNQPQHF
TRBV29-1	TRBD1	TRBJ2-7	many	TGCAGCGTTGCCCGGACAGGGGCCTACGAGCAGTACTTC	CSVARTGAYEQYF
TRBV10-1	NA	TRBJ2-2	NA	TGCGCCAGCAGCTTCGGGACGAACACCGGGGAGCTGTTTTTT	CASSFGTNTGELFF
TRBV29-1	NA	TRBJ2-7	many	TGCAGCGTTGCAGGATCCACCTACGAGCAGTACTTC	CSVAGSTYEQYF
TRBV7-7	TRBD1	TRBJ1-5	NA	TGTGCTAGCAGCTTGCCCACAGGGGTTAGCAATCAGCCCCAGCATTTT	CASSLPTGVSNQPQHF
TRBV7-2	NA	TRBJ2-2	NA	TGTGCCAGCAGCTACAGGAGTAACACCGGGGAGCTGTTTTTT	CASSYRSNTGELFF
TRBV2	NA	TRBJ2-2	many	TGTGCCAGCCTCTCCCAAGGGGGTAGCACCGGGGAGCTGTTTTTT	CASLSQGGSTGELFF
TRBV25-1	TRBD1	TRBJ1-1	NA	TGTGCCAGCAGCCCTAGCTCCGGGACAGATAACACTGAAGCTTTCTTT	CASSPSSGTDNTEAFF
TRBV7-3	NA	TRBJ2-7	few	TGTGCCAGCAGCTTAAGTGGAGAGAGGGAGTACGAGCAGTACTTC	CASSLSGEREYEQYF